These 27 T cell receptor beta chains were sequenced from one sample in a study of T cell responses to AZD1222 COVID-19 vaccine. This table comes from immunoSEQ multiplex PCR, and its TCRdb copy is limited to in-frame clones, with some not included. The data hold some 130,000 clones, with about 94% observed a single time. The sequencing used peripheral blood, collected on day 0 of AZD1222 vaccination. Every receptor here comes from an adult in good health.

The rearrangement joins TRBV25-1 to TRBJ1-1; the match to TRBD1 covers 11 bases. After removal of 3 bases from V and 11 bases from J, the junction contained 14 bases not matched to a gene. Germline lookup yields CDR1 MGHDK and CDR2 SYGVNS. The length of the CDR3 is 16 residues. Written as DNA, the CDR3 is TGTGCCAGCAGTGATCCCGGGACAGGGGGTCCTCGGCGGGCTTTCTTT. Its protein product is CASSDPGTGGPRRAFF.

The table lists this clone with a count of one. V and J are TRBV10-3 and TRBJ2-2; 10 nucleotides line up with TRBD1. The germline gives CDR1 ENHRY, CDR2 SYGVKD. J was trimmed by 4 bases and V by 3 bases; bases with no gene match: 5. The CDR3 is 16 amino acids. In nucleotides, the CDR3 is TGTGCCATCAGTGACAGACAGGGGGCGGGCACCGGGGAGCTGTTTTTT. Its protein is CAISDRQGAGTGELFF.

The J gene is TRBJ2-2, the V gene TRBV2; 11 bases are shared with TRBD2. Per germline, CDR1 SNHLY and CDR2 FYNNEI. The V and J ends lost 4 bases and 2 bases, in that order; junction bases with no gene match: 3. This CDR3 has 16 residues. CDR3 loop: CASSALAGGNTGELFF. CDR3 in DNA: TGTGCCAGCAGTGCCCTAGCGGGGGGAAACACCGGGGAGCTGTTTTTT.

In this sample, this clone turned up once. The V and J genes are TRBV7-6 and TRBJ2-1, with 7 bases that match TRBD2. Per the germline V gene, CDR1 is SGHVS and CDR2 is FNYEAQ. The CDR3 is 16 amino acids. V trimming: 1 base; J trimming: 5 bases; junction bases outside the gene matches: 8. Here the CDR3 reads CASSLVAGDDHNEQFF. In DNA form, the CDR3 reads TGTGCCAGCAGCTTAGTGGCGGGGGACGACCACAATGAGCAGTTCTTC.

The chain links TRBV5-5 to TRBJ2-7, with D uncertain. The V gene's germline CDR1 is SGHKS and CDR2 YYEKEE (reference sequence). The V end lost 0 bases, the J end lost 4 bases, and 8 bases lay between the germline ends. CDR3 length: 13 amino acids. Here the CDR3 reads CASSLVGGYEQYF. CDR3 sequence (DNA): TGTGCCAGCAGCTTGGTAGGTGGTTACGAGCAGTACTTC.

The CDR3 bases are TGTGCCAGCAGTTTAAGGGACAGCAATCAGCCCCAGCATTTT. Translation gives CASSLRDSNQPQHF. The V gene is TRBV28, the J gene TRBJ1-5; D perhaps matches TRBD1 (5 bases). V was cut by 2 bases and J by 1 base, with 6 bases left in between. CDR1 and CDR2 (germline): MDHEN, SYDVKM. The CDR3 consists of 14 residues.

Points on this clone: At one of its ends the junction is not consistent with the germline gene, which may arise from a read error. The gene calls are TRBV5-1 and TRBJ2-2; D remains ambiguous. The CDR3 runs 12 residues. Germline-derived CDR1 and CDR2 are SGHRS and YFSETQ. For the CDR3, the DNA is TGCGCCAGCAGCTTGAACCCCGGGGAGCTGTTTTTT. The encoded protein is CASSLNPGELFF.

In this sample, this clone turned up once. The V gene is TRBV4-1, the J gene TRBJ2-7; 10 bases align to TRBD1. The CDR3 consists of 16 residues. The germline V gene has CDR1 MGHRA and CDR2 YSYEKL. Trimming cost V 3 bases and J 3 bases; bases outside gene matches: 8. The CDR3 DNA follows: TGCGCCAGCAGCCAGAGGGACAGGGGCCGCTACTACGAGCAGTACTTC. Translating gives CASSQRDRGRYYEQYF.

This clone was recorded once. This chain joins TRBV11-3 and TRBJ2-3; 11 bases agree with TRBD1. Germline values: CDR1 SGHNT, CDR2 YENEEA. Trimming at V came to 5 bases and at J to 4 bases, leaving 8 bases not matched to a gene. The CDR3 consists of 16 residues. The CDR3 region is CASSLGQGAPPDTQYF. The CDR3 nucleotides are TGTGCCAGCAGCCTTGGACAGGGGGCGCCCCCAGATACGCAGTATTTT. Full variable domain (rest looked up from reference TRBV11-3 and TRBJ2-3): EAGVVQSPRYKIIEKKQPVAFWCNPISGHNTLYWYLQNLGQGPELLIRYENEEAVDDSQLPKDRFSAERLKGVDSTLKIQPAELGDSAVYLCASSLGQGAPPDTQYFGPGTRLTVL.

The chain recombines TRBV7-6 with TRBJ2-7, with a possible D match to TRBD1 (5 bases). The CDR3 has 18 residues. Germline loops: CDR1 SGHVS, CDR2 FNYEAQ. V lost 3 bases to trimming and J lost 0 bases, with 21 bases between them. The CDR3 is CASSLTPPGPQYSYEQYF. In DNA, the CDR3 is TGTGCCAGCAGCTTGACCCCCCCAGGGCCCCAGTACTCCTACGAGCAGTACTTC.

The chain employs TRBV5-8 and TRBJ2-3; TRBD1 is a possible D gene (6 bases). V was shortened by 4 bases and J by 3 bases, with 18 bases between the two germline ends. The CDR3 spans 16 residues. Per germline, CDR1 SGHTS and CDR2 YDEGEE. CDR3: CASSLRQEVVTDTQYF. DNA for the CDR3: TGTGCCAGCAGCCTCCGACAGGAGGTGGTAACAGATACGCAGTATTTT.

This chain links TRBV6-2 or TRBV6-3 with TRBJ2-7, with D hard to call. Looked up from germline, CDR1 is MNHEY and CDR2 is SVGEGT. V lost 6 bases, J lost 3 bases, and 9 bases lay in between. The CDR3 runs 12 residues. The CDR3 protein is CASRYTDYEQYF. CDR3 coding DNA: TGTGCCAGCAGATACACCGACTACGAGCAGTACTTC.

The genes are TRBV10-1 and TRBJ1-1; a possible D gene is TRBD1 (5 bases). CDR1 is WNHNN and CDR2 is SYGVQD in the germline V gene (reference sequence). The CDR3 runs 17 residues. Trimming took 0 bases from V and 2 from J, leaving 16 bases between them. CDR3 DNA: TGCGCCAGCAGTGAGTCCCTCGGTGGGGGACGAAACACTGAAGCTTTCTTT. Protein product: CASSESLGGGRNTEAFF.

This clone turned up a few times. The V call is TRBV5-1, the J call TRBJ1-4, with TRBD1 matching over 8 bases. Germline trimming cut 5 bases from V and 8 bases from J; bases unmatched to any gene: 11. Germline assignment: CDR1 SGHRS and CDR2 YFSETQ. The CDR3 is 15 residues long. The CDR3 loop is CASRDGQGSGEKLFF. DNA for the CDR3: TGCGCCAGCAGGGACGGACAGGGCTCCGGGGAAAAACTGTTTTTT.

This clone was observed once. CDR3 coding DNA: TGTGCCAGCAGCGATATCCCGGGACTAGCTTACAATGAGCAGTTCTTC. Translated, it gives CASSDIPGLAYNEQFF. The chain carries TRBV11-1 and TRBJ2-1; 9 bases are shared with TRBD2. The CDR3 is 16 residues long. The V gene end was trimmed by 5 bases and the J gene end by 4 bases; junction bases not matched to a gene: 9. The germline CDR1 and CDR2 sequences are SGHAT and FQDESV (reference sequence).

The J gene is TRBJ1-6, the V gene TRBV2, with D possibly being TRBD1 (5 bases). The germline gives CDR1 SNHLY, CDR2 FYNNEI. Trimming pared 6 bases from V and 7 bases from J, leaving 19 bases between. This CDR3 spans 16 amino acids. In DNA, the CDR3 is TGTGCCAGCAGAACCTTAGCCGGGACCAACAATTCACCCCTCCACTTT. It encodes CASRTLAGTNNSPLHF.

The chain employs TRBV19 and TRBJ2-1; 7 bases agree with TRBD2. The CDR3 covers 16 residues. After removal of 0 bases from V and 5 bases from J, the junction contained 7 bases not matched to a gene. The germline CDR1 and CDR2 sequences are LNHDA and SQIVND (reference sequence). CDR3 in amino acids: CASSIELSRENNEQFF. CDR3 nucleotide sequence: TGTGCCAGTAGTATAGAGCTGTCGCGGGAGAACAATGAGCAGTTCTTC.

This chain joins TRBV6-5 and TRBJ1-1; no reliable D call. Trimming shortened V by 9 bases and J by 4 bases, and 9 bases separated the two germline ends. Germline V CDR1 and CDR2: MNHEY, SVGAGI. This CDR3 contains 11 residues. The CDR3 coding sequence is TGTGCCAGTTCGTGGATCACTGAAGCTTTCTTT. Amino acids: CASSWITEAFF.

The rearrangement uses TRBV5-1 and TRBJ2-3, with TRBD2 identical over 7 bases. Germline CDR1 and CDR2: SGHRS and YFSETQ. V trimming: 0 bases; J trimming: 3 bases; junction bases outside the gene matches: 7. The CDR3 extends over 16 amino acids. CDR3 bases: TGCGCCAGCAGCTTGGGACCTAGCGGAACGACAGATACGCAGTATTTT. This gives the protein CASSLGPSGTTDTQYF.

The gene calls are TRBV2 and TRBJ1-6; D perhaps matches TRBD1 (5 bases). Germline V lookup: CDR1 SNHLY, CDR2 FYNNEI. Trimming shortened V by 2 bases and J by 7 bases, and 12 bases separated the two germline ends. This CDR3 comprises 15 residues. The CDR3 protein is CASSESGGRNSPLHF. CDR3 sequence (DNA): TGTGCCAGCAGTGAATCGGGGGGTCGGAATTCACCCCTCCACTTT.

CDR3 protein: CAISGFDQGAMETQYF. The CDR3 DNA reads TGTGCCATCAGTGGATTCGATCAGGGGGCAATGGAGACCCAGTACTTC. The rearrangement uses TRBV10-3 and TRBJ2-5, with 8 bases fitting TRBD1. The V gene's germline CDR1 is ENHRY and CDR2 SYGVKD. The CDR3 sequence is 16 residues long. V gave up 4 bases and J gave up 5 bases; unmatched junction bases: 12.

The chain carries TRBV7-9 and TRBJ1-6, with 9 positions matching TRBD1. Per the germline V gene, CDR1 is SEHNR and CDR2 is FQNEAQ (reference sequence). The J segment lost 10 bases and the V segment lost 4 bases, leaving 5 bases of the junction unmatched. The CDR3 is 14 amino acids. As DNA, the CDR3 is TGTGCCAGCAGCTCGGGACAGGGCGAATCACCCCTCCACTTT. Translation: CASSSGQGESPLHF.

The rearrangement uses TRBV19 and TRBJ1-2; possibly TRBD1 for D (6 bases). The germline gives CDR1 LNHDA, CDR2 SQIVND (reference sequence). The CDR3 is 16 amino acids. Trimming pared 7 bases from V and 1 base from J, leaving 19 bases between. The CDR3 region has the DNA TGTGCCAGTATGGGGCGCGGACAGAAAGATAACTATGGCTACACCTTC. Its translation is CASMGRGQKDNYGYTF.

This clone was seen a single time. This sequence joins TRBV3-1 (or the pseudogene TRBV3-2) and TRBJ2-1, with 7 positions matching TRBD2. The CDR3 is 15 amino acids. V trimming: 4 bases; J trimming: 3 bases; junction bases outside the gene matches: 6. Germline CDR1 and CDR2: LGHDT and YNNKEL (reference sequence). The CDR3 DNA follows: TGTGCCAGCAGCCGCGCGGGAGCTGACTACAATGAGCAGTTCTTC. Its protein product is CASSRAGADYNEQFF.

The V gene is TRBV5-6, the J gene TRBJ1-1; TRBD1 agrees at 8 bases. Germline V lookup: CDR1 SGHDT, CDR2 YYEEEE. V shed 4 bases, J shed 4 bases, and the junction held 9 bases outside the gene matches. This CDR3 region has 15 residues. Here the CDR3 reads CASSPPTGGVTEAFF. The CDR3 nucleotides read TGTGCCAGCAGCCCCCCAACAGGGGGGGTCACTGAAGCTTTCTTT.

This clone was seen a single time. The chain couples TRBV3-1 (or the pseudogene TRBV3-2) to TRBJ2-7; D not resolved. The CDR3 is 15 residues long. Germline V gene sequence: CDR1 LGHDT, CDR2 YNNKEL (reference sequence). The ends were cut back, 2 bases at V and 7 bases at J, with 18 bases in the middle. The CDR3 DNA reads as TGTGCCAGCAGCCAAATCCGAAGATCGGTCGGGGAGCAGTACTTC. This codes for CASSQIRRSVGEQYF.

The rearrangement links TRBV7-6 to TRBJ1-2; D remains unclear. The CDR3 runs 14 residues. V lost 5 bases, J lost 4 bases, and 14 bases lay in between. The germline V gene has CDR1 SGHVS and CDR2 FNYEAQ. CDR3 sequence reads: CASSPRWTGYGYTF. In nucleotides, the CDR3 is TGTGCCAGCAGCCCACGATGGACGGGCTATGGCTACACCTTC. Full variable domain (outside the CDR3, taken from reference TRBV7-6 and TRBJ1-2): GAGVSQSPRYKVTKRGQDVALRCDPISGHVSLYWYRQALGQGPEFLTYFNYEAQQDKSGLPNDRFSAERPEGSISTLTIQRTEQRDSAMYRCASSPRWTGYGYTFGSGTRLTVV.